These 5 T cell receptor beta chains share one sample of origin, sequenced in a study of siplizumab effects on memory and regulatory T cells. Assay used: immunoSEQ multiplex PCR; TCRdb lists only in-frame clones, some missing. The profile shows more than 95,000 clones, 90% to 95% of them singletons. The sequencing sample was made of CD4+ T cells sorted from blood. The receptors come from a human donor in good health.

The chain links TRBV7-9 to TRBJ1-1, with D possibly TRBD1 on 6 matching bases. Germline-derived CDR1 and CDR2 are SEHNR and FQNEAQ (reference sequence). This CDR3 has 18 residues. V was pared by 5 bases and J by 1 base, with 23 bases between. CDR3: CASSLAPQGRFRNTEAFF. CDR3 in DNA: TGTGCCAGCAGCCTCGCGCCACAGGGAAGGTTTCGGAACACTGAAGCTTTCTTT.

V gene TRBV7-2 combines with J gene TRBJ2-3; tentatively, D is TRBD2 (5 bases). From germline, CDR1 is SGHTA and CDR2 FQGNSA. The CDR3 contains 14 residues. V was cut by 1 base and J by 5 bases, with 10 bases left in between. The CDR3 DNA reads TGTGCCAGCAGCTTAGGGCTAGGAGGAGATACGCAGTATTTT. Residues: CASSLGLGGDTQYF.

A remark on this clone: One end of the junction does not line up with germline, which may come from a read error. The rearrangement uses TRBV7-7 and TRBJ2-5, with D perhaps assigned TRBD1 or TRBD2 (5 bases each). The germline V gene has CDR1 SSHAT and CDR2 FNYEAQ (reference sequence). This CDR3 has 16 amino acids. The CDR3 DNA follows: TGTGCTAGCAGCTCAGACGCCGGGACGTCCCAAGAGACCCAGTACTTC. It is translated as CASSSDAGTSQETQYF.

This rearrangement joins TRBV28 to TRBJ1-3; D gene ambiguous. The CDR3 has 16 amino acids. The V gene lost 4 bases and the J gene lost 4 bases, with 17 bases spanning the gap. Germline V gives CDR1 MDHEN, CDR2 SYDVKM. CDR3: CASSSVLALGGNTIYF. CDR3 DNA: TGTGCCAGCAGTTCGGTCCTCGCCCTGGGAGGAAACACCATATATTTT. The entire variable domain, with the rest obtained from reference TRBV28 and TRBJ1-3, is as follows: DVKVTQSSRYLVKRTGEKVFLECVQDMDHENMFWYRQDPGLGLRLIYFSYDVKMKEKGDIPEGYSVSREKKERFSLILESASTNQTSMYLCASSSVLALGGNTIYFGEGSWLTVV.

The chain links TRBV6-1 to TRBJ2-7, with D possibly TRBD2 on 5 matching bases. The CDR3 runs to 13 residues. CDR1 is MNHNS, CDR2 SASEGT, per germline. Trimming removed 4 bases at V and 3 bases at J, with 10 bases between. The CDR3 reads CASSGEGIYEQYF. The DNA of the CDR3 is TGTGCCAGCAGTGGAGAGGGCATCTACGAGCAGTACTTC.